The rows below give T cell receptor beta chains drawn from one sample of a study of blood T cell repertoires in COVID-19. Clones were read by immunoSEQ multiplex PCR, and TCRdb kept only the in-frame ones, dropping some. Among around 78,000 clones, 70% to 90% were seen once, and the ten largest hold approximately 10%. The sample taken for sequencing was peripheral blood. Receptors were obtained from a man between 65 and 79 years old with active or convalescent COVID-19. Both conserved end residues are part of each CDR3. The D gene is left open where the match is weak. Size tells how often a clone was seen (once, few, many) or the class of an expanded clone, and some rows leave it out.

clone_size,v_call,j_call,d_call,cdr3_nt,cdr3_aa
once,TRBV3-1/TRBV3-2,TRBJ1-1,-,TGTGCCAGCAGCAGAGTCATGAACACTGAAGCTTTCTTT,CASSRVMNTEAFF
-,TRBV3-1/TRBV3-2,TRBJ1-3,-,TGTGCCAGCAGCCAAGATATCCTCTCTGGAAACACCATATATTTT,CASSQDILSGNTIYF
-,TRBV5-1,TRBJ1-3,-,TGCGCCAGCAGCCCGGAGCGCTCTGGAAACACCATATATTTT,CASSPERSGNTIYF
-,TRBV19,TRBJ2-1,TRBD1,TGTGCCAGTGCTAGGGGACAGTGGGTCGGCTCCTACAATGAGCAGTTCTTC,CASARGQWVGSYNEQFF
-,TRBV18,TRBJ2-7,TRBD1,TGTGCCAGCTCCCCCCCCCAGGGGGCCGGCTACGAGCAGTACTTC,CASSPPQGAGYEQYF
-,TRBV5-4,TRBJ2-1,TRBD2,TGTGCCAGCAGCACCGGGACTAGCGGCTTGGGTGAGCAGTTCTTC,CASSTGTSGLGEQFF
few,TRBV28,TRBJ2-2,TRBD1,TGTGCCAGCAGTTCCGGGACAGGGAACACCGGGGAGCTGTTTTTT,CASSSGTGNTGELFF
-,TRBV9,TRBJ1-1,-,TGTGCCAGCAGCGTAGTGGGGCAGGGGCTTCGGACTGAAGCTTTCTTT,CASSVVGQGLRTEAFF
-,TRBV29-1,TRBJ2-7,TRBD2,TGCAGCGTTGGGGTAACTAGCGGGAGGTCCGGGGAGCAGTACTTC,CSVGVTSGRSGEQYF
-,TRBV6-1,TRBJ2-7,-,TGTGCCAGCAGTGAAAAACAACTTTCAACAGGGTTCCTACCGTACGAGCAGTACTTC,CASSEKQLSTGFLPYEQYF